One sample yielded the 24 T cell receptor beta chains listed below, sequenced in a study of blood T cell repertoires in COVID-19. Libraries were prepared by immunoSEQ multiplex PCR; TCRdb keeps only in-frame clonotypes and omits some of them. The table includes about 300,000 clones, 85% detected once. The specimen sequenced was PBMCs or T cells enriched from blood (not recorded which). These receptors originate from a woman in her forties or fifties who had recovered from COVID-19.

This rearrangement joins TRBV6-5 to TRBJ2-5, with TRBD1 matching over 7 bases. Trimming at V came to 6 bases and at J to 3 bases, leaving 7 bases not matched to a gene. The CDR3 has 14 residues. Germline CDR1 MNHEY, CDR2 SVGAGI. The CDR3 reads CASRSGQRKETQYF. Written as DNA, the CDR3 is TGTGCCAGCAGGTCGGGACAGAGGAAAGAGACCCAGTACTTC.

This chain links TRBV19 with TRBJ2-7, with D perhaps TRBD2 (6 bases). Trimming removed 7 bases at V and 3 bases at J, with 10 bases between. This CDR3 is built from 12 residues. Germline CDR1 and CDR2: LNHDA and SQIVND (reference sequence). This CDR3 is CASTSSDYEQYF. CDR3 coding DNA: TGTGCCAGTACCTCTAGCGACTACGAGCAGTACTTC.

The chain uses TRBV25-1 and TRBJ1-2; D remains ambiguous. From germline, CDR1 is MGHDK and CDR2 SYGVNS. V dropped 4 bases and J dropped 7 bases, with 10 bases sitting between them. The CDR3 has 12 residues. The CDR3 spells CASSGAWRGYTF. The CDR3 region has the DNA TGTGCCAGCAGTGGGGCCTGGCGTGGCTACACCTTC.

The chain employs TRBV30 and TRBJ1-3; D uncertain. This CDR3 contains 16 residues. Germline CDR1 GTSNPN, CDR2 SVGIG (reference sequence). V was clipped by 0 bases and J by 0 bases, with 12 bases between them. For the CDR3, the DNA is TGTGCCTGGAGTGTAGAGTTCCGGTTCTCTGGAAACACCATATATTTT. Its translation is CAWSVEFRFSGNTIYF.

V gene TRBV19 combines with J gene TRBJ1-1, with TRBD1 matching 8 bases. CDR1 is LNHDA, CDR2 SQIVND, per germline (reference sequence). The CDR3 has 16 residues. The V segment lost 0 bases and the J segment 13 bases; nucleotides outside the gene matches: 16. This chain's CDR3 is CASSIDAAGTGRLGFF. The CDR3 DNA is TGTGCCAGTAGTATAGACGCTGCCGGGACAGGTCGATTGGGTTTCTTT.

In DNA, the CDR3 is TGTGCCAGCAGCCAGAAGGGGGTGGTCACTGAAGCTTTCTTT. Its translation: CASSQKGVVTEAFF. The V and J genes are TRBV3-1 (or the pseudogene TRBV3-2) and TRBJ1-1; a weak D match, TRBD1 (6 bases). The length of the CDR3 is 14 residues. Germline values: CDR1 LGHDT, CDR2 YNNKEL (reference sequence). V lost 3 bases, J lost 4 bases, and 12 bases lay in between.

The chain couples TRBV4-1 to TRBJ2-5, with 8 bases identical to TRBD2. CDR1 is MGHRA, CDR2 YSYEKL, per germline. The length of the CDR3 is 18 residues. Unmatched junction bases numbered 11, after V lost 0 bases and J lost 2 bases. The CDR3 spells CASSQDRRGAAKQETQYF. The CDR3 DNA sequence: TGCGCCAGCAGCCAAGATCGGCGGGGGGCCGCCAAACAAGAGACCCAGTACTTC.

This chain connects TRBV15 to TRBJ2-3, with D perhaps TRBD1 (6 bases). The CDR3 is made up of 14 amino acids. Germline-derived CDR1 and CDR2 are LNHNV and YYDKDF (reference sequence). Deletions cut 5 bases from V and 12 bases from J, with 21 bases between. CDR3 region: CATSDRDTISPQYF. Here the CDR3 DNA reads TGTGCCACCAGCGACCGGGACACGATTTCCCCCCAGTATTTT.

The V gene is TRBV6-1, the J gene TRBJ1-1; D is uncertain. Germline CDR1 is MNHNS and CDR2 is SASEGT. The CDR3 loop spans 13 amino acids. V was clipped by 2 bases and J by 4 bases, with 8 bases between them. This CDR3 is CASSERVGTEAFF. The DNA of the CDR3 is TGTGCCAGCAGTGAACGGGTGGGCACTGAAGCTTTCTTT.

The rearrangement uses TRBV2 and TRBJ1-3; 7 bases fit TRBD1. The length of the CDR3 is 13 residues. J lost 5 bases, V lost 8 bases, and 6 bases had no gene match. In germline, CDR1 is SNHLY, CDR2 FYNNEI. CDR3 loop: CASRPGQRNTIYF. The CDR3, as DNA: TGTGCCAGCCGACCGGGACAGAGAAACACCATATATTTT.

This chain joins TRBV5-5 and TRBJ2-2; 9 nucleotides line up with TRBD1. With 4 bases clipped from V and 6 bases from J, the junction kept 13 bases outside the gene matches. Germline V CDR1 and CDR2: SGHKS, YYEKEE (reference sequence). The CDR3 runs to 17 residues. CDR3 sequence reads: CASSGTPQGARAGELFF. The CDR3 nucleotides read TGTGCCAGCAGCGGAACCCCACAGGGGGCAAGGGCCGGGGAGCTGTTTTTT.

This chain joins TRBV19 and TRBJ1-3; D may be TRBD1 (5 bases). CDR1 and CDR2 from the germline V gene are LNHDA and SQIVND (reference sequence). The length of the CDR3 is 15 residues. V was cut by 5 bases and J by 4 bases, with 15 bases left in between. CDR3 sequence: CASSPQDTGGNTIYF. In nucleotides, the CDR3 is TGTGCCAGTAGTCCCCAGGACACCGGAGGAAACACCATATATTTT.

This chain's CDR3 is CASSRGTEAFF. In DNA, the CDR3 is TGTGCCAGTTCCCGGGGCACTGAAGCTTTCTTT. The chain links TRBV6-5 to TRBJ1-1; no reliable D call. The V gene's germline CDR1 is MNHEY and CDR2 SVGAGI. V was pared by 9 bases and J by 4 bases, with 9 bases between. The CDR3 sequence is 11 residues long.

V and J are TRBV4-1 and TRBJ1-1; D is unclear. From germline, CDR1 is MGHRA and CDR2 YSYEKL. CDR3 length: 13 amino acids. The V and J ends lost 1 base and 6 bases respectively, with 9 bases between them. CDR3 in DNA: TGCGCCAGCAGCCAAGGTCGAACTGCTGAAGCTTTCTTT. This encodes CASSQGRTAEAFF.

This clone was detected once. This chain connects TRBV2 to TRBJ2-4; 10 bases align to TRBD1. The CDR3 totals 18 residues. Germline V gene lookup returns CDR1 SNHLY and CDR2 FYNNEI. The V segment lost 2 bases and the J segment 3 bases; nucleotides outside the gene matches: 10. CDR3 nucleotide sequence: TGTGCCAGCAGTGAACGACAGGGGGCGAAGGGCGTCAAAAACATTCAGTACTTC. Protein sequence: CASSERQGAKGVKNIQYF. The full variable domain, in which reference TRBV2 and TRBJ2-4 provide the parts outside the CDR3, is EPEVTQTPSHQVTQMGQEVILRCVPISNHLYFYWYRQILGQKVEFLVSFYNNEISEKSEIFDDQFSVERPDGSNFTLKIRSTKLEDSAMYFCASSERQGAKGVKNIQYFGAGTRLSVL.

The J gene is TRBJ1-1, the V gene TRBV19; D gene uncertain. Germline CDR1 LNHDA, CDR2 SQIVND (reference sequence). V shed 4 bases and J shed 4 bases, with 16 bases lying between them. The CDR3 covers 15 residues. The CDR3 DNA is TGTGCCAGTAGTAGAGAACACGGGGTGCGCACTGAAGCTTTCTTT. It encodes CASSREHGVRTEAFF. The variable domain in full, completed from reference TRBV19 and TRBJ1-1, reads DGGITQSPKYLFRKEGQNVTLSCEQNLNHDAMYWYRQDPGQGLRLIYYSQIVNDFQKGDIAEGYSVSREKKESFPLTVTSAQKNPTAFYLCASSREHGVRTEAFFGQGTRLTVV.

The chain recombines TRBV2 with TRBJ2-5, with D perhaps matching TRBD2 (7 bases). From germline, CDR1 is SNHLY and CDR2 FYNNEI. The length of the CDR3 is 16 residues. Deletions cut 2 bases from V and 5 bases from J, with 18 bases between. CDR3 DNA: TGTGCCAGCAGTGAATTGCTTGGGGGGGGCTATGAGACCCAGTACTTC. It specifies CASSELLGGGYETQYF.

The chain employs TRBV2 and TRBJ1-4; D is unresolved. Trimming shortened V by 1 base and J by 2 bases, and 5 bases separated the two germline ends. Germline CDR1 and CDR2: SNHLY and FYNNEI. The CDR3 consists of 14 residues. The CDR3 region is CASSEGPTNEKLFF. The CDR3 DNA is TGTGCCAGCAGTGAAGGGCCGACTAATGAAAAACTGTTTTTT.

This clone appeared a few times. CDR3 amino acids: CATSRDYYNNSPLHF. The CDR3 bases are TGTGCCACCAGCAGAGATTACTACAATAATTCACCCCTCCACTTT. The V and J genes are TRBV15 and TRBJ1-6; unclear D gene. Germline V lookup: CDR1 LNHNV, CDR2 YYDKDF (reference sequence). The V end lost 0 bases, the J end lost 5 bases, and 8 bases lay between the germline ends. The CDR3 covers 15 residues.

CDR3 in DNA: TGTGCCAGCTCACTACTAGGATCACCCCTCCACTTT. It translates to CASSLLGSPLHF. V and J are TRBV27 and TRBJ1-6; no definite D call. Germline values: CDR1 MNHEY, CDR2 SMNVEV (reference sequence). The CDR3 totals 12 residues. The V gene lost 8 bases and the J gene lost 10 bases, with 12 bases spanning the gap.

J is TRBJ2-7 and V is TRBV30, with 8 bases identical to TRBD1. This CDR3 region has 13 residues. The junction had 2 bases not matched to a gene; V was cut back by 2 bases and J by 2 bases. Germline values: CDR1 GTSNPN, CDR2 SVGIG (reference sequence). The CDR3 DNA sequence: TGTGCCTGGAGTCGACAGGGGACCTACGAGCAGTACTTC. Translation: CAWSRQGTYEQYF.

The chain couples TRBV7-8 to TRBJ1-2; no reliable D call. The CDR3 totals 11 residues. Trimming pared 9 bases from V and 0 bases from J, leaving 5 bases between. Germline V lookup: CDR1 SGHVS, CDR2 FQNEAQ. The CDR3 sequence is CASVSNYGYTF. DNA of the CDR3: TGTGCCAGTGTCTCTAACTATGGCTACACCTTC.

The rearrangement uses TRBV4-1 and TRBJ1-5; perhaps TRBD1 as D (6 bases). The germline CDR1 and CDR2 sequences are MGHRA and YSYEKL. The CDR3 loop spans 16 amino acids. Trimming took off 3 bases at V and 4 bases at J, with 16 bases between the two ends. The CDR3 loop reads CASSQVRGGANQPQHF. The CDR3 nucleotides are TGCGCCAGCAGCCAGGTACGCGGGGGCGCAAATCAGCCCCAGCATTTT.

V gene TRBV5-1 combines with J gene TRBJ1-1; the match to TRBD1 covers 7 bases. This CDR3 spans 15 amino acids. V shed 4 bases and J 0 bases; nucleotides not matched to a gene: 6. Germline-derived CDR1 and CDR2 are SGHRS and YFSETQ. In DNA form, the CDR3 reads TGCGCCAGCAGCAAGGGGACAGTTATGAACACTGAAGCTTTCTTT. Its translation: CASSKGTVMNTEAFF.